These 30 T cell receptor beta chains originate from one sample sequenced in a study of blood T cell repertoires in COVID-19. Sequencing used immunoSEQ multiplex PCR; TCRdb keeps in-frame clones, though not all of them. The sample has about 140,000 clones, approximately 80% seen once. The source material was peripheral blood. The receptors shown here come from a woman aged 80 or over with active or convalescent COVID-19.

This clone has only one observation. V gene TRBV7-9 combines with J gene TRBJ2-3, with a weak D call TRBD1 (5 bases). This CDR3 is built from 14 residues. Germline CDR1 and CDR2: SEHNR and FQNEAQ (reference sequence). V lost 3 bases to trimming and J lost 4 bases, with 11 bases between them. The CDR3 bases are TGTGCCAGCAGCTTGTCAGGGTCTTCAGATACGCAGTATTTT. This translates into CASSLSGSSDTQYF.

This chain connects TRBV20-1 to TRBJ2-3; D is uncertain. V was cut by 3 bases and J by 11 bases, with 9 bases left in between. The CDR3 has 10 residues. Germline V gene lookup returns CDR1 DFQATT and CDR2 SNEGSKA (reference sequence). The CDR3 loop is CSASRQKQYF. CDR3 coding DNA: TGCAGTGCTAGTCGACAAAAGCAGTATTTT.

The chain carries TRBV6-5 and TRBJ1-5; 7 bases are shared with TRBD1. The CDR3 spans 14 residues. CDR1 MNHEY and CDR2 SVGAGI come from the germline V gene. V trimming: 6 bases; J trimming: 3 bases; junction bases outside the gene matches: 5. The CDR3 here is CASRRQGPNQPQHF. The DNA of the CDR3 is TGTGCCAGCAGACGACAGGGACCCAATCAGCCCCAGCATTTT.

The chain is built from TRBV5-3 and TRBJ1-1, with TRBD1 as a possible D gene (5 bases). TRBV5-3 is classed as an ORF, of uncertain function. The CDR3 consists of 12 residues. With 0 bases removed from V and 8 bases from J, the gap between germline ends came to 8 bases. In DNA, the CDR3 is TGTGCCAGAAGCTTGGTTCACAGGGAAGCTTTCTTT. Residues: CARSLVHREAFF.

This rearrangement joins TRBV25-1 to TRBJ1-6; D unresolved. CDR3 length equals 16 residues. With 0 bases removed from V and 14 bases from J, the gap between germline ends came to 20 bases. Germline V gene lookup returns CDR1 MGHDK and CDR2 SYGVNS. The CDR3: CASSEYEIGLTEALHF. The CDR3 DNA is TGTGCCAGCAGTGAATATGAGATCGGGTTAACCGAGGCCCTCCACTTT. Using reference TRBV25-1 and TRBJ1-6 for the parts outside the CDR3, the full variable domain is EADIYQTPRYLVIGTGKKITLECSQTMGHDKMYWYQQDPGMELHLIHYSYGVNSTEKGDLSSESTVSRIRTEHFPLTLESARPSHTSQYLCASSEYEIGLTEALHFGNGTRLTVT.

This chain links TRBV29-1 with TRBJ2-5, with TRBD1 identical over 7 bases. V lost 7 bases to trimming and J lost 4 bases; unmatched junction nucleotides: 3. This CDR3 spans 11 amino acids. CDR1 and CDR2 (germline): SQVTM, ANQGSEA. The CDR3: CSGDSGETQYF. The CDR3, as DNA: TGCAGCGGGGACAGCGGAGAGACCCAGTACTTC. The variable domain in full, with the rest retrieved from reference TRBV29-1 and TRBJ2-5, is SAVISQKPSRDICQRGTSLTIQCQVDSQVTMMFWYRQQPGQSLTLIATANQGSEATYESGFVIDKFPISRPNLTFSTLTVSNMSPEDSSIYLCSGDSGETQYFGPGTRLLVL.

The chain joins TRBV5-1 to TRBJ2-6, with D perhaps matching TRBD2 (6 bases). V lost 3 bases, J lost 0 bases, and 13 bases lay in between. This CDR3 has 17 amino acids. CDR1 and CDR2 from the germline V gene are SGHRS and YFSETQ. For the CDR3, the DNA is TGCGCCAGCAGCTCCCGGGGAGGTGGCTCTGGGGCCAACGTCCTGACTTTC. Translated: CASSSRGGGSGANVLTF.

CDR3 sequence (DNA): TGTGCCAGCAGCCAAGAGGGGGCGGTGAACACTGAAGCTTTCTTT. Translating gives CASSQEGAVNTEAFF. The chain employs TRBV3-1 (or the pseudogene TRBV3-2) and TRBJ1-1; a possible D gene is TRBD1 (6 bases). There are 15 residues in the CDR3. Trimming left V 0 bases short and J 0 bases short, with 8 bases between. The germline V gene has CDR1 LGHDT and CDR2 YNNKEL (reference sequence).

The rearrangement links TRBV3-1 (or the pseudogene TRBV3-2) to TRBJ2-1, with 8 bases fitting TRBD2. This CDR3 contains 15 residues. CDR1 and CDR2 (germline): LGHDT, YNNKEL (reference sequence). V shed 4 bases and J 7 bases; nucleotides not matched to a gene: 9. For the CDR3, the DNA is TGTGCCAGCAGCCCTAGCGGGTGGGCGGGGAATGAGCAGTTCTTC. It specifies CASSPSGWAGNEQFF.

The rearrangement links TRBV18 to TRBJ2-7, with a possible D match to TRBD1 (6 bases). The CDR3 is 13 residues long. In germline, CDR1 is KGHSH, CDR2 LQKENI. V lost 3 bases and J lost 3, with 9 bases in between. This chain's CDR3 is CASSPSQGYEQYF. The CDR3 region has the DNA TGTGCCAGCTCACCCTCACAGGGCTACGAGCAGTACTTC.

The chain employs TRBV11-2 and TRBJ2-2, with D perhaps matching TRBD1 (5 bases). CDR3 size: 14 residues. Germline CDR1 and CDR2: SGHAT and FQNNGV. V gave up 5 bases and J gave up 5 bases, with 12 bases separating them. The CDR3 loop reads CASSPQQETGELFF. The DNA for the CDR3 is TGTGCCAGCAGCCCGCAACAGGAGACCGGGGAGCTGTTTTTT.

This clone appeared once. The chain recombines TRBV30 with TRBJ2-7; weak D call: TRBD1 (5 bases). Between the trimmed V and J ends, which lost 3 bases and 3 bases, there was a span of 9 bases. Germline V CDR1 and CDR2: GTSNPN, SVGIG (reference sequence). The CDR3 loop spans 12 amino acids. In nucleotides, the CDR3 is TGTGCCTGGAGCGACCAGGGCTACGAGCAGTACTTC. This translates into CAWSDQGYEQYF.

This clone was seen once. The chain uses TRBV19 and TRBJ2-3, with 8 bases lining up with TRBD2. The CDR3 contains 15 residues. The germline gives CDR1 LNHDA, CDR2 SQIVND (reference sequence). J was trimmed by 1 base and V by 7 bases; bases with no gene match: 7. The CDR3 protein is CASISTSARTDTQYF. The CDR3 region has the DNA TGTGCCAGTATTTCGACTAGCGCCCGCACAGATACGCAGTATTTT.

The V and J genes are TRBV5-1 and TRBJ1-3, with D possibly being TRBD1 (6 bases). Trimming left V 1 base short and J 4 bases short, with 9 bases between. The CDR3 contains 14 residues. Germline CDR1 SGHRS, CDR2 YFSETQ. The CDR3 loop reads CASSLTGYGNTIYF. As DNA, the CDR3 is TGCGCCAGCAGCTTGACAGGGTACGGAAACACCATATATTTT.

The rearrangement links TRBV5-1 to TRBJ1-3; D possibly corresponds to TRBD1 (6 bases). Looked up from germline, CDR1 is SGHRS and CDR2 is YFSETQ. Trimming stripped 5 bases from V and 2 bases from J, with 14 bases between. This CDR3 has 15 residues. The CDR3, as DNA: TGCGCCAGCAGGGCGACAGGACGGACTGGAAACACCATATATTTT. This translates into CASRATGRTGNTIYF.

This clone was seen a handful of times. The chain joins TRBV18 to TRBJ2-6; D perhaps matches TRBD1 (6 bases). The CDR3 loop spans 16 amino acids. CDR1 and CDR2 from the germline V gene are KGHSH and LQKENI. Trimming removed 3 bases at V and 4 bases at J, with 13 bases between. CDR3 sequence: CASSPRRGQGANVLTF. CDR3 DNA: TGTGCCAGCTCACCGCGAAGAGGACAGGGGGCCAACGTCCTGACTTTC. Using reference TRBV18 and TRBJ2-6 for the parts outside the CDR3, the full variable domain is NAGVMQNPRHLVRRRGQEARLRCSPMKGHSHVYWYRQLPEEGLKFMVYLQKENIIDESGMPKERFSAEFPKEGPSILRIQQVVRGDSAAYFCASSPRRGQGANVLTFGAGSRLTVL.

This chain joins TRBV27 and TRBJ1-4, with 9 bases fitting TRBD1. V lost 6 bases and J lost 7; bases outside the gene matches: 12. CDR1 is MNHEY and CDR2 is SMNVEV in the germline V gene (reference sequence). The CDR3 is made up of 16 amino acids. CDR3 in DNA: TGTGCCAGCAGACAAATGACAGGGGGTTTATTTGAAAAACTGTTTTTT. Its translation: CASRQMTGGLFEKLFF.

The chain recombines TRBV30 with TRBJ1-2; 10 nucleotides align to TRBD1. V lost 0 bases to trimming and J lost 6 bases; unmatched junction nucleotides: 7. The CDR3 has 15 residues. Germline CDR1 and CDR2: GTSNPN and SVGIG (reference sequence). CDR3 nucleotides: TGTGCCTGGAGTGTACCCTGGGGACAGGGGAATGGCTACACCTTC. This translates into CAWSVPWGQGNGYTF.

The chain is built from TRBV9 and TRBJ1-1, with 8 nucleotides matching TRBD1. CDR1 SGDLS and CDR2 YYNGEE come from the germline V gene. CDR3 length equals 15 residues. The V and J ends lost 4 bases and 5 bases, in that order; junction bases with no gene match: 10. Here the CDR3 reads CASSPRQGTGTEAFF. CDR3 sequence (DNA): TGTGCCAGCAGCCCCCGACAGGGGACGGGGACTGAAGCTTTCTTT.

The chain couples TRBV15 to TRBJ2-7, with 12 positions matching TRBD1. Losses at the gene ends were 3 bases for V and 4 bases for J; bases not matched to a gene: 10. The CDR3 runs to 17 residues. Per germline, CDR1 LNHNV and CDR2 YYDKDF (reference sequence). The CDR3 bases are TGTGCCACCAGCAGCTCTCTCCGGGACAGGGGGCATTACGAGCAGTACTTC. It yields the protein CATSSSLRDRGHYEQYF.

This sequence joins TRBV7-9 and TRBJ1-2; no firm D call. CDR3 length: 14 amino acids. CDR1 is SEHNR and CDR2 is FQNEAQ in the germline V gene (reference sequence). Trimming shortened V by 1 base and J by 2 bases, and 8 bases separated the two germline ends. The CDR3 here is CASSLVSGNYGYTF. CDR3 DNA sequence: TGTGCCAGCAGCTTAGTTTCCGGGAACTATGGCTACACCTTC. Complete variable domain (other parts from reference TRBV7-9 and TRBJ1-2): DTGVSQNPRHKITKRGQNVTFRCDPISEHNRLYWYRQTLGQGPEFLTYFQNEAQLEKSRLLSDRFSAERPKGSFSTLEIQRTEQGDSAMYLCASSLVSGNYGYTFGSGTRLTVV.

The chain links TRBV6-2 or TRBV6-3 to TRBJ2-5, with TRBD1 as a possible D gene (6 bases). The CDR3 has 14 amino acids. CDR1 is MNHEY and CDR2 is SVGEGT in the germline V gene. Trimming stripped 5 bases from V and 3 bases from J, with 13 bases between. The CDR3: CASSPHRTEETQYF. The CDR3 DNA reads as TGTGCCAGCAGTCCCCACCGGACAGAAGAGACCCAGTACTTC.

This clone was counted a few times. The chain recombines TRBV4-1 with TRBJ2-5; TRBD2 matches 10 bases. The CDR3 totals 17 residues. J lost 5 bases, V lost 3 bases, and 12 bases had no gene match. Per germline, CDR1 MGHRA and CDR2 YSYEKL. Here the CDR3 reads CASSHPASGGARETQYF. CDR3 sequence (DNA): TGCGCCAGCAGCCACCCGGCCAGCGGGGGGGCCCGTGAGACCCAGTACTTC.

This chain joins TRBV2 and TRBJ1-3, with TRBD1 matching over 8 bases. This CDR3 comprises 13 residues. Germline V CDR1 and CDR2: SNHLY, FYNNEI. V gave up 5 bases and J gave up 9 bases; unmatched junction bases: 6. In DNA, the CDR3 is TGTGCCAGCAGTCTACAGGGGGAGAGCACCATATATTTT. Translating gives CASSLQGESTIYF.

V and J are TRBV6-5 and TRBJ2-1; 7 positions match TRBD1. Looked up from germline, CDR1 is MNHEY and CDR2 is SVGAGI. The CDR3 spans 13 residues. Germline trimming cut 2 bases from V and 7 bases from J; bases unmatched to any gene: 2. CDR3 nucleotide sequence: TGTGCCAGCAGTTACGGGACAGTAAATGAGCAGTTCTTC. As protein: CASSYGTVNEQFF.

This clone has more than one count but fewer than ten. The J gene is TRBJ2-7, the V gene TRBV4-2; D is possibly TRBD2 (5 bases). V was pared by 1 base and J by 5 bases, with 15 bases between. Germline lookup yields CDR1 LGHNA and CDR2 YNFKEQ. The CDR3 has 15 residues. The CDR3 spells CASSQGRTLGHEQYF. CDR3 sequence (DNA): TGTGCCAGCAGCCAAGGGAGGACCCTTGGACACGAGCAGTACTTC.

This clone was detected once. The CDR3 nucleotides read TGTGCCAGCTGCCGGGAAAATCAGCCCCAGCATTTT. Translation gives CASCRENQPQHF. The rearrangement uses TRBV28 and TRBJ1-5; unclear D gene. Trimming shortened V by 8 bases and J by 4 bases, and 9 bases separated the two germline ends. CDR3 length: 12 amino acids. CDR1 is MDHEN and CDR2 is SYDVKM in the germline V gene.

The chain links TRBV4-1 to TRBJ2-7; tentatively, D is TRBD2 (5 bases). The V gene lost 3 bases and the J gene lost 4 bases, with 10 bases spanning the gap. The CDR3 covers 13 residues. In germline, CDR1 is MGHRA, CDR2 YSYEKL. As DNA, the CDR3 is TGCGCCAGCAGCCAGGGGAGTAGTTACGAGCAGTACTTC. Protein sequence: CASSQGSSYEQYF.

In DNA, the CDR3 is TGTGCCAGCAGCGTAGGGGTCGGGTACCAAGAGACCCAGTACTTC. Residues: CASSVGVGYQETQYF. The chain joins TRBV9 to TRBJ2-5; D gene unclear. CDR1 SGDLS and CDR2 YYNGEE come from the germline V gene. This CDR3 is built from 15 residues. Trimming pared 0 bases from V and 0 bases from J, leaving 9 bases between.

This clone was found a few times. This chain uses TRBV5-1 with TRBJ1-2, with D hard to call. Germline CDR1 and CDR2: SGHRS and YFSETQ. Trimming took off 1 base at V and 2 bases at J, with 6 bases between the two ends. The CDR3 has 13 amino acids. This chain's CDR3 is CASSLNSNYGYTF. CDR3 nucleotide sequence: TGCGCCAGCAGCTTGAACAGCAACTATGGCTACACCTTC.